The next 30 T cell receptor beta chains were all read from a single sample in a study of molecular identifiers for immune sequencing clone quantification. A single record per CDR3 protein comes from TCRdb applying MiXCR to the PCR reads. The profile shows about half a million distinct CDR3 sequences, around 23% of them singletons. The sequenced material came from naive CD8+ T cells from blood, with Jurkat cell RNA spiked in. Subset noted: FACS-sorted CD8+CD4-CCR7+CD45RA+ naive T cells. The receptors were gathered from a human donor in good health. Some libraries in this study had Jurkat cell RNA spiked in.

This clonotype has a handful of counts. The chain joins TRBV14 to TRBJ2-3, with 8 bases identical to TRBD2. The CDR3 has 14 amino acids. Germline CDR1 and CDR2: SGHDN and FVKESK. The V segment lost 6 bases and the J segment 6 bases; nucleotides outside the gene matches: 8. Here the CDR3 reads CASSLLTSVDTQYF. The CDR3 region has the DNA TGTGCCAGCAGTCTCCTGACTAGCGTGGATACGCAGTATTTT. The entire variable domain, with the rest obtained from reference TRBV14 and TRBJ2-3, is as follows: EAGVTQFPSHSVIEKGQTVTLRCDPISGHDNLYWYRRVMGKEIKFLLHFVKESKQDESGMPNNRFLAERTGGTYSTLKVQPAELEDSGVYFCASSLLTSVDTQYFGPGTRLTVL.

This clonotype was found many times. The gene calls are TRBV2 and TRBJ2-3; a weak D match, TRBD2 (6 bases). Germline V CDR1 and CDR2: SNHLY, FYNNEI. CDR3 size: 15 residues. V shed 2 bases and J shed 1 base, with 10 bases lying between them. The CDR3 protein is CASSERSGGTDTQYF. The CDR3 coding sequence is TGTGCCAGCAGTGAAAGGTCGGGGGGCACAGATACGCAGTATTTT.

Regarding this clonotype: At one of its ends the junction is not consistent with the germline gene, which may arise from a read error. DNA for the CDR3: TGTGCCAGCAGCCAAGATGCAGCACCTGCCACTGGAGCTTTCTTT. Amino acids: CASSQDAAPATGAFF. V is TRBV3-1 and J is TRBJ1-1; D ambiguous. Germline assignment: CDR1 LGHDT and CDR2 YNNKEL (reference sequence). The CDR3 runs 15 residues.

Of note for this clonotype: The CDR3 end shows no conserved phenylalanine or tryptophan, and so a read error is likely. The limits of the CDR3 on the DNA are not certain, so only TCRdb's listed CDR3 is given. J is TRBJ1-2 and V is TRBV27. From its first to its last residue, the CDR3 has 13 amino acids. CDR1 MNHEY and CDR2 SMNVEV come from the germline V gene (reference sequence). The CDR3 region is CASSFLEIKALSS.

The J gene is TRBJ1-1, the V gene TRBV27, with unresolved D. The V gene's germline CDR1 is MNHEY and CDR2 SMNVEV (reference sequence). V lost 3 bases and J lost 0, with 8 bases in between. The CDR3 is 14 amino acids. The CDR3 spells CASSFTPMNTEAFF. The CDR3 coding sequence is TGTGCCAGCAGTTTTACACCTATGAACACTGAAGCTTTCTTT.

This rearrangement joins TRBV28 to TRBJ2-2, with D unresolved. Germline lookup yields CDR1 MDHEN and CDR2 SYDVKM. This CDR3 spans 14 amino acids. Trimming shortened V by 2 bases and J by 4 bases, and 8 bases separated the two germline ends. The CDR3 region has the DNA TGTGCCAGCAGTTTAATAAGGGTCACCGGGGAGCTGTTTTTT. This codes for CASSLIRVTGELFF.

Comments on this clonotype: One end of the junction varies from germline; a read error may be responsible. CDR3 loop: CASSLTASVDVYEQSF. The DNA of the CDR3 is TGCGCCAGCAGCTTGACGGCTAGCGTGGACGTCTACGAGCAGTCCTTC. This rearrangement joins TRBV5-1 to TRBJ2-7, with D perhaps matching TRBD2 (6 bases). This CDR3 comprises 16 residues. Germline CDR1 SGHRS, CDR2 YFSETQ.

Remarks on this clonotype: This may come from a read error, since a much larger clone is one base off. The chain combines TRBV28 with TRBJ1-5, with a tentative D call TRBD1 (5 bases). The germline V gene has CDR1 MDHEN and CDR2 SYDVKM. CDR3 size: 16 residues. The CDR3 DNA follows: TGTGCCAGCAGTCCCGGGGGACCTGTTAGCAATCAGCCCCGGCATTTT. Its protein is CASSPGGPVSNQPRHF.

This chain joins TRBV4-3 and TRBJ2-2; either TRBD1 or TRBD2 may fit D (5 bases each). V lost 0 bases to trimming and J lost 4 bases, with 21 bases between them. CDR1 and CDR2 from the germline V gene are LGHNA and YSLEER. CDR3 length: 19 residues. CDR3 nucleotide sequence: TGCGCCAGCAGCCAAGACCATTTTCGGGAACTTCAGGGCACCGGGGAGCTGTTTTTT. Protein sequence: CASSQDHFRELQGTGELFF.

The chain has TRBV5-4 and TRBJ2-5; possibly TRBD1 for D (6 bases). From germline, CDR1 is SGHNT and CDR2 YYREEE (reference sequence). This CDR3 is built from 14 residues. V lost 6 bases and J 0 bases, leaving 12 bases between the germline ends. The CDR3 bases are TGTGCCAGCAACCTCGGACAGTACCAAGAGACCCAGTACTTC. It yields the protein CASNLGQYQETQYF.

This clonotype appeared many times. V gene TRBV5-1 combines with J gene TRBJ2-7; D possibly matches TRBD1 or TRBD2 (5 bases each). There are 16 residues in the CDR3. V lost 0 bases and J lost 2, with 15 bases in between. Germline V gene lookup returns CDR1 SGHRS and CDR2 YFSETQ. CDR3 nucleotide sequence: TGCGCCAGCAGCTTGGAAGGGGTCGGGAACGCCTACGAGCAGTACTTC. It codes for CASSLEGVGNAYEQYF.

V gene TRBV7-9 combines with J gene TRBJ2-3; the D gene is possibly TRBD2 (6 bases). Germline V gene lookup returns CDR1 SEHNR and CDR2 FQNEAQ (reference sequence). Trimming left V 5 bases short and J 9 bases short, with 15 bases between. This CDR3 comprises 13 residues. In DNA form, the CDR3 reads TGTGCCAGCAGCCGCCCGGGAGCGAGCACGCAGTATTTT. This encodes CASSRPGASTQYF.

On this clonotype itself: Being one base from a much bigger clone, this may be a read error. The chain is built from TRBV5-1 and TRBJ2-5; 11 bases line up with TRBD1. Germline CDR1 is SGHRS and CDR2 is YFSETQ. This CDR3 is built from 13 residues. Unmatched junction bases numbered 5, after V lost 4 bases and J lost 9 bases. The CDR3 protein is CASSTGQGEPQYF. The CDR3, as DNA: TGCGCCAGCAGCACGGGACAGGGGGAGCCCCAGTACTTC.

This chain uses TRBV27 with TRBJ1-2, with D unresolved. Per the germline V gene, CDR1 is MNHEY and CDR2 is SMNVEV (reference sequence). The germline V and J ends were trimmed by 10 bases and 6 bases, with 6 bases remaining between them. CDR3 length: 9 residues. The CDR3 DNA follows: TGTGCCAACTGCCATGGCTACACCTTC. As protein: CANCHGYTF.

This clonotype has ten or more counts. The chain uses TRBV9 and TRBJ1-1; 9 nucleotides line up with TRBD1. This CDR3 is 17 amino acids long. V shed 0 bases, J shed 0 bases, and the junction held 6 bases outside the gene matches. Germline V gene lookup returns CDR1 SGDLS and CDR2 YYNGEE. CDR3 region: CASSVAGTGYMNTEAFF. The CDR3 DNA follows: TGTGCCAGCAGCGTAGCGGGGACAGGGTACATGAACACTGAAGCTTTCTTT.

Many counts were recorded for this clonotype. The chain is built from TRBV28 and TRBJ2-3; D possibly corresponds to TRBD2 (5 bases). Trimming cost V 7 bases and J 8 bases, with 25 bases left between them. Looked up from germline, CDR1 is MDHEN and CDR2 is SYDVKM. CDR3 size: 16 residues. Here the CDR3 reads CASIPTTRSGSGTQYF. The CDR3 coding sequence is TGTGCCAGCATCCCGACTACCCGGTCGGGGTCCGGTACGCAGTATTTT. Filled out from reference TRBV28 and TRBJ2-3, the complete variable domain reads DVKVTQSSRYLVKRTGEKVFLECVQDMDHENMFWYRQDPGLGLRLIYFSYDVKMKEKGDIPEGYSVSREKKERFSLILESASTNQTSMYLCASIPTTRSGSGTQYFGPGTRLTVL.

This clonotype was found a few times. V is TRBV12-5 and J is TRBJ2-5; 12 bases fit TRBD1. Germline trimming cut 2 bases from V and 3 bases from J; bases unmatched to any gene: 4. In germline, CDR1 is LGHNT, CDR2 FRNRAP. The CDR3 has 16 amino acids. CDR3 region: CASGLPGTGGEETQYF. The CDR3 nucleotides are TGTGCTAGTGGTTTGCCCGGGACAGGGGGCGAAGAGACCCAGTACTTC. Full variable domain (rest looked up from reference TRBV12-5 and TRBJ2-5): DARVTQTPRHKVTEMGQEVTMRCQPILGHNTVFWYRQTMMQGLELLAYFRNRAPLDDSGMPKDRFSAEMPDATLATLKIQPSEPRDSAVYFCASGLPGTGGEETQYFGPGTRLLVL.

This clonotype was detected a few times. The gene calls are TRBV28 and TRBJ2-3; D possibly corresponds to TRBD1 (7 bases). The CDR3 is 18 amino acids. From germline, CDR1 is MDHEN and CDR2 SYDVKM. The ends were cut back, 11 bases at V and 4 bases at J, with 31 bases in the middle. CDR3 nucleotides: TGTGCCGGCGCAGCAAGGGGCCAGGGGGGCGCATCGTCAGATACGCAGTATTTT. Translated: CAGAARGQGGASSDTQYF.

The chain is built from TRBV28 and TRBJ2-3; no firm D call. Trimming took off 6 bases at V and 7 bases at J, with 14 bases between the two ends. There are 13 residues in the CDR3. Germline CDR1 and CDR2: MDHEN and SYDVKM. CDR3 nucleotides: TGTGCCAGCAGCCACGATCCCCGCCATACGCAGTATTTT. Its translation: CASSHDPRHTQYF.

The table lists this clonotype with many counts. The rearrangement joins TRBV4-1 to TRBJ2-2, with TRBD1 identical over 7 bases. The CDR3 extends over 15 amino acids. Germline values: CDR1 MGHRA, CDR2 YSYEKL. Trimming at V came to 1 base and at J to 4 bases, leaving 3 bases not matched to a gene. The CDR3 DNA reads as TGCGCCAGCAGCCAAGCGGGACAGTTCACCGGGGAGCTGTTTTTT. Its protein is CASSQAGQFTGELFF.

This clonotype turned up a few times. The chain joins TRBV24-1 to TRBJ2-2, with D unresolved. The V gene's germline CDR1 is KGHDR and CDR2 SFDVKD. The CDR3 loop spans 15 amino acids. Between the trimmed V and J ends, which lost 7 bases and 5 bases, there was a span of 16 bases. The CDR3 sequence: CATSGQTTRTGELFF. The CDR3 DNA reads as TGTGCCACCAGCGGCCAAACGACAAGGACCGGGGAGCTGTTTTTT.

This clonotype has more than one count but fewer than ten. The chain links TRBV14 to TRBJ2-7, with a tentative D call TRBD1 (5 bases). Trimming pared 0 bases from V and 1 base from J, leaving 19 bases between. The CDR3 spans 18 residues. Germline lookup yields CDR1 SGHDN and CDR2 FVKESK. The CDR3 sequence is CASSQDKGQTTSSYEQYF. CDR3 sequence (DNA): TGTGCCAGCAGCCAAGATAAGGGGCAAACTACCTCATCCTACGAGCAGTACTTC.

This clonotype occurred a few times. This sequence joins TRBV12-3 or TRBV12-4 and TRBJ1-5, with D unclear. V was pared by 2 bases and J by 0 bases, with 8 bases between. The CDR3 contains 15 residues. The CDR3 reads CASSLWADSNQPQHF. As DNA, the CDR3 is TGTGCCAGCAGTTTATGGGCAGATAGCAATCAGCCCCAGCATTTT.

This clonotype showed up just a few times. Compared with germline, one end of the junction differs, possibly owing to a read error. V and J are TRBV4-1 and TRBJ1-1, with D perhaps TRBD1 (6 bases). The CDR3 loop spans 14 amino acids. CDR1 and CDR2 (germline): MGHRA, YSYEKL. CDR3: CASSYQGLNTEALF. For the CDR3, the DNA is TGCGCCAGCAGCTATCAGGGGTTGAACACTGAAGCTCTCTTT.

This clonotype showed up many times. CDR3 region: CASSFGLYSYEQYF. The CDR3 bases are TGTGCCAGCAGTTTCGGACTGTACTCCTACGAGCAGTACTTC. The chain has TRBV28 and TRBJ2-7; tentatively, D is TRBD2 (5 bases). The germline gives CDR1 MDHEN, CDR2 SYDVKM. The length of the CDR3 is 14 residues. The V and J ends lost 3 bases and 0 bases respectively, with 9 bases between them.

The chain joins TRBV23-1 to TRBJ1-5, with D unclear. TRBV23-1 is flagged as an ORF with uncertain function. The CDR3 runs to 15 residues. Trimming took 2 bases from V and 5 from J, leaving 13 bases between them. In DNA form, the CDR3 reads TGCGCCAGCAGTCAAAAACGCAGGATGGATCAGCCCCAGCATTTT. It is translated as CASSQKRRMDQPQHF.

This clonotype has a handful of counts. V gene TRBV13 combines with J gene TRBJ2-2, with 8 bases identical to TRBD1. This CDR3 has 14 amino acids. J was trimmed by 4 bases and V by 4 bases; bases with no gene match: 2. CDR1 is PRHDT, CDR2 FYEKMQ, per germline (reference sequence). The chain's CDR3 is CASSYDRGTGELFF. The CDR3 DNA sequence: TGTGCCAGCAGCTACGACAGGGGCACCGGGGAGCTGTTTTTT.

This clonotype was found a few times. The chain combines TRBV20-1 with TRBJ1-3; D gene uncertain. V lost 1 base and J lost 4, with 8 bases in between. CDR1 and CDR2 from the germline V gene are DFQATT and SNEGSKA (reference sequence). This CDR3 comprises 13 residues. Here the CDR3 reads CSARGGQGNTIYF. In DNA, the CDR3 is TGCAGTGCTAGAGGCGGCCAAGGAAACACCATATATTTT.

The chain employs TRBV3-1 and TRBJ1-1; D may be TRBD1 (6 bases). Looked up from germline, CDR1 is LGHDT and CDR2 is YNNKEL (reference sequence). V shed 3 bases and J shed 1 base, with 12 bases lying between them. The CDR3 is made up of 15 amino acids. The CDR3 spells CASSHTQGPNTEAFF. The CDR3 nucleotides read TGTGCCAGCAGCCACACACAGGGACCGAACACTGAAGCTTTCTTT.

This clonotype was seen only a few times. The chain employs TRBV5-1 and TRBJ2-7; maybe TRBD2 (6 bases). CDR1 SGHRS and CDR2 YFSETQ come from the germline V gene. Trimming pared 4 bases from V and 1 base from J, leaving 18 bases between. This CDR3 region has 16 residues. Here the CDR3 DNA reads TGCGCCAGCAGCCCTAAGGGCGGGATAAAGTCCTACGAGCAGTACTTC. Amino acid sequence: CASSPKGGIKSYEQYF.